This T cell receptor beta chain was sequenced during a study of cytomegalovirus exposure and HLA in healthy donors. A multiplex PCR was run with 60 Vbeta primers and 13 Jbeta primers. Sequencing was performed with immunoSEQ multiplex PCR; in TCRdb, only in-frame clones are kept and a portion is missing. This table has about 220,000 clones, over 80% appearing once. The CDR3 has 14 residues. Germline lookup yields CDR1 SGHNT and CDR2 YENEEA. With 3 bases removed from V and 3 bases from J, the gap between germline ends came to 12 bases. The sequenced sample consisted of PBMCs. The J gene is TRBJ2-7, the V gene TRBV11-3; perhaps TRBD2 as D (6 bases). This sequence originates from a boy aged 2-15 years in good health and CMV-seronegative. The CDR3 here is CASSFRSGGYEQYF. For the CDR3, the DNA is TGTGCCAGCAGCTTTCGATCCGGGGGCTACGAGCAGTACTTC.